This entry lists 6 T cell receptor beta chains sequenced from one sample in a study of early stage breast cancer tumors. The table came from immunoSEQ multiplex PCR; TCRdb's copy has only in-frame clones and leaves some out. The sample carries tens of thousands of clones, roughly 81% recorded once. Sequenced sample: breast tumor tissue. These receptors came from a person aged 25-39 years with breast cancer.

The rearrangement uses TRBV7-6 and TRBJ1-1; TRBD1 agrees at 9 bases. The germline V gene encodes CDR1 SGHVS and CDR2 FNYEAQ. This CDR3 comprises 17 residues. Germline trimming cut 0 bases from V and 0 bases from J; bases unmatched to any gene: 5. CDR3 in DNA: TGTGCCAGCAGCTTAGCCGCGACAGGGGGTATGAACACTGAAGCTTTCTTT. It encodes CASSLAATGGMNTEAFF.

This clone was seen a few times. The V call is TRBV4-1, the J call TRBJ2-7; D is perhaps TRBD1 or TRBD2 (6 bases each). Trimming stripped 8 bases from V and 0 bases from J, with 17 bases between. Per the germline V gene, CDR1 is MGHRA and CDR2 is YSYEKL. This CDR3 has 15 amino acids. DNA for the CDR3: TGCGCCAGCCGCCCAGAGGGGGGATACTCCTACGAGCAGTACTTC. The encoded protein is CASRPEGGYSYEQYF.

CDR3: CASSARQIAYEQYF. The CDR3, as DNA: TGTGCCAGCAGTGCACGACAGATAGCCTACGAGCAGTACTTC. The rearrangement joins TRBV6-1 to TRBJ2-7; TRBD1 might be the D (5 bases). The germline V and J ends were trimmed by 4 bases and 2 bases, with 12 bases remaining between them. The V gene's germline CDR1 is MNHNS and CDR2 SASEGT. The CDR3 totals 14 residues.

The rearrangement joins TRBV29-1 to TRBJ2-2; 8 bases agree with TRBD2. Trimming removed 6 bases from V and 0 bases from J; junction bases left unmatched: 3. The CDR3 loop spans 14 amino acids. The germline V gene encodes CDR1 SQVTM and CDR2 ANQGSEA. CDR3 in DNA: TGCAGCGTCGGACTAGCCCCGAACACCGGGGAGCTGTTTTTT. Its translation: CSVGLAPNTGELFF.

The chain joins TRBV2 to TRBJ1-2; D uncertain. With 3 bases removed from V and 8 bases from J, the gap between germline ends came to 19 bases. This CDR3 is built from 15 residues. Germline V gene data show CDR1 as SNHLY and CDR2 as FYNNEI. The DNA of the CDR3 is TGTGCCAGCAGTGACCCCCCCGGCCAAGGCGAAGGCTACACCTTC. Translating gives CASSDPPGQGEGYTF.

This chain links TRBV20-1 with TRBJ1-1; D gene unclear. V was shortened by 7 bases and J by 10 bases, with 7 bases between the two germline ends. The CDR3 loop spans 8 amino acids. Germline V lookup: CDR1 DFQATT, CDR2 SNEGSKA (reference sequence). CDR3 DNA sequence: TGCAGTGTCTCAGGAGCTTTCTTT. Residues: CSVSGAFF.